This T cell receptor (beta chain) was sequenced for a study of T cell responses to AZD1222 COVID-19 vaccine (dated by TCRdb to the early 2020s). For the study in its entirety: AZD1222 recipients with second doses at about 4 weeks or about 12 weeks were pooled, because spike-specific TCR depth and breadth did not differ between schedules. Enrollment into the trials was organized by age into subgroups of 18-55, 56-69 and 70-plus years, and those subgroups contained approximately 150, 30 and 60 TCR-sequenced participants, respectively. TCR sequencing covered more than 230 trial participants: 200 to 210 given two doses of AZD1222 and approximately 26 given two doses of MenACWY control vaccine. On the study overall, not on this receptor specifically: Participants were mostly white British and included more females than males, and it was suggested by the authors that clonal diversity may have been underestimated. The whole spike protein was spanned by vaccine-associated CD4 TCRs, and dominant responses were seen in regions 160-218 and 743-854. In the small 56-69-year group, the increase in depth fell short of significance, most likely because of low power. Because no samples from the day 14 peak response were available, repertoires could be characterized only after the peak T cell response. After two AZD1222 doses, both the breadth and the depth of spike-specific TCRs were significantly higher than at day 0 and than in MenACWY recipients. Epitopes outside the regions mutated in the B.1.351 and B.1.1.7 variants were reportedly recognized by nearly half of the unique spike-specific TCRs. Only six AZD1222 recipients were SARS-CoV-2 seropositive at baseline, limiting conclusions about previously exposed vaccinees.

Interpreted using the paper, the time point label stands for: baseline before first vaccination. Samples from vaccinated people were obtained from the UK trials COV001 and COV002, which included a single-blind randomized controlled phase 2/3 trial of AZD1222 (ChAdOx1 nCoV-19) in healthy adults. Trial participant PBMC samples were collected at day 0 and day 28 after the second dose for TCRbeta chain sequencing. Comments on this clone: Its antigen target is currently unknown. Base qualities are not provided; no much larger clone lies one nucleotide away.

The germline V gene provides CDR1 SGHDN and CDR2 FVKESK. V loses 4 bases, J loses 0 bases, and the germline ends lie 12 bases apart. The CDR3, cysteine through phenylalanine, is 15 amino acids long. The entry retains the CDR3 DNA only, 45 bases that are in frame from base 1. The CDR3 regions of human TCRbeta chains were analyzed by immunosequencing. For the original study's pipeline: Repertoire TCRs were matched against a reference library of SARS-CoV-2-specific TCRs generated with the MIRA antigen-specificity platform. Breadth was defined as the fraction of unique TCRs that were SARS-CoV-2-associated. Depth was defined as the fraction of total T cells that were SARS-CoV-2-associated. Using the MIRA data, each spike-specific TCR was assigned both to the spike region to which the TCR was reactive and to a CD4 or CD8 class. Log10-transformed breadth and depth values were compared by one-way ANOVA with Sidak's multiple comparisons tests. TCRdb limited this immuneACCESS table to in-frame rearrangements with V and J called. A share of clones is missing; checked studies link under half to unresolved V genes, and the rest is unexplained. V and J calls and clone size are those listed in that table; D and trimming were worked out from the DNA. The sample yields under 170,000 clones; roughly 94% were counted once. The ten most abundant clones make up roughly 1.2% of the sample.

This receptor was obtained from an adult in good health. The source was peripheral blood, collected on day 0 of AZD1222 vaccination. This chain is built from TRBV14 and TRBJ1-2, with no confidently assigned D gene. The CDR3 protein sequence reads: CASSRPGSSNYGYTF. The bases are TGTGCCAGCAGCCGCCCTGGCAGCTCTAACTATGGCTACACCTTC.